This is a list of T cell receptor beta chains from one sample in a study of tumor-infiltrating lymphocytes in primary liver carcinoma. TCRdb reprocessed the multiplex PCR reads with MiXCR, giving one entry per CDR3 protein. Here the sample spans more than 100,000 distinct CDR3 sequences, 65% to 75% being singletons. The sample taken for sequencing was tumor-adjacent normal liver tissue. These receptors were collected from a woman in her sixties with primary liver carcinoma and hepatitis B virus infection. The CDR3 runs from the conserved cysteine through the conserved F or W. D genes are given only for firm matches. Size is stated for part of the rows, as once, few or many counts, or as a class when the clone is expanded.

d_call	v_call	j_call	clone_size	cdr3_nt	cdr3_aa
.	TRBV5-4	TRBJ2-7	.	TGTGCCAGCAGCTCCCTCGGCGGGGCCTCCTACGAGCAGTACTTC	CASSSLGGASYEQYF
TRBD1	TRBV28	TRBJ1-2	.	TGTGCCAGCAGTTTATATGAGGGGGCGCTTGGCTACACCTTC	CASSLYEGALGYTF
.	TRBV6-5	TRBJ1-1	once	TGTGCCAGCAGTTACTGGGGTTACAGGAACCACACTGAAGCTTTCTTT	CASSYWGYRNHTEAFF
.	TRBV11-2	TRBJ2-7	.	TGTACCAGCAGCTTAGGTGGGGACGGGGCCTACGAGAAATACTTC	CTSSLGGDGAYEKYF
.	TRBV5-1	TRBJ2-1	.	TGCGCCAGCAGCCCGGATGGGGTAACGGGGGGCGAGCAGTTCTTC	CASSPDGVTGGEQFF
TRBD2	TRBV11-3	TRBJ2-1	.	TGTACCAGCGGCCAGACTAGCGGAGTTTACAATGGGCAGTTCTTC	CTSGQTSGVYNGQFF
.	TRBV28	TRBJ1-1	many	TGTGCCAGCAGTTTAGGTTCAGGGTTTCGGACTGAAGCTTTCTTT	CASSLGSGFRTEAFF
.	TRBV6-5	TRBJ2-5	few	TGTGCCAGCAGTAACAGGGCTGGTGGGACCGAGATCCAGTACTTC	CASSNRAGGTEIQYF
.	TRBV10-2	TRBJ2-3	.	TGCGCCAGCAGTGTTAGCAGTCACACAGATACGCAGTATTTT	CASSVSSHTDTQYF
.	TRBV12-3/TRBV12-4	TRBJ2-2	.	TGCACCAGCCGCCGTCGGGGGAACACCGTGGAGCTGTTTTTT	CTSRRRGNTVELFF